The entry below describes one T cell receptor beta chain. The antigen is unknown. One entry per CDR3 protein, called by TCRdb with MiXCR from the RT-PCR reads. The sample has some 500,000 distinct CDR3 sequences; 16% are singletons. This specimen belongs to a study of response to subunit inactivated influenza vaccine. Whole-study results and caveats: It was suggested by the authors that few new T cells are recruited by each seasonal influenza vaccination.

CDR1 SGHTA and CDR2 FQGNSA come from the germline V gene. V lost 1 base, J lost 1 base, and 8 bases lay in between. The CDR3 spans 15 residues. The source of this sequence is a man aged 45 to 75 who received an inactivated influenza vaccine. Material: CD4+ T cells sorted from PBMCs, obtained around 25 months after vaccination. The chain uses TRBV7-2 and TRBJ2-1, with D unclear. CDR3 amino acids: CASSLVSFSYNEQFF. CDR3 bases: TGTGCCAGCAGCTTAGTAAGTTTTTCCTACAATGAGCAGTTCTTC.